These 24 T cell receptor beta chains were all obtained from the same sample, sequenced in a study of blood T cells in healthy people across ages. Through a sample-barcoded 5' primer and a J-beta primer mix, a second PCR was run for 7 to 11 cycles. TCRdb independently ran MiXCR on the 5' RACE reads; one entry per CDR3 protein. Among 870,000 or so distinct CDR3 sequences, more than 25% were seen once, and the ten largest hold roughly 17%. Sequencing was carried out using blood. These receptors originate from a woman of 80 years or more in good health.

The table lists this clonotype with many counts. The chain combines TRBV10-3 with TRBJ2-3; D is undetermined. CDR3 length: 15 amino acids. The V gene's germline CDR1 is ENHRY and CDR2 SYGVKD. Trimming removed 0 bases from V and 4 bases from J, with 11 bases in between. CDR3 DNA: TGTGCCATCAGTGAGTCCCCCCCTCAGGCAGATACGCAGTATTTT. Encoded protein: CAISESPPQADTQYF.

This clonotype was observed many times. The V gene is TRBV20-1, the J gene TRBJ2-5; D possibly corresponds to TRBD2 (6 bases). Trimming left V 0 bases short and J 4 bases short, with 12 bases between. In germline, CDR1 is DFQATT, CDR2 SNEGSKA (reference sequence). CDR3 size: 14 residues. CDR3 in amino acids: CSARDVAGRETQYF. As DNA, the CDR3 is TGCAGTGCTAGAGATGTGGCGGGGAGAGAGACCCAGTACTTC.

Comment on this clonotype: One end of the junction fails to match germline, which may point to a read error. Written as DNA, the CDR3 is TGTGCCAGCAGTTACTCGATCGGCGGACAGGAGCCCCGGCATTTT. This codes for CASSYSIGGQEPRHF. The chain has TRBV6-2 or TRBV6-3 and TRBJ1-5; 7 bases are shared with TRBD1. CDR1 is MNHEY and CDR2 is SVGEGT in the germline V gene. The CDR3 runs 15 residues.

This sequence joins TRBV6-5 and TRBJ2-4, with 11 bases fitting TRBD1. The junction had 6 bases not matched to a gene; V was cut back by 10 bases and J by 10 bases. Germline-derived CDR1 and CDR2 are MNHEY and SVGAGI. The CDR3 is 12 residues long. This CDR3 is CAIRTGGGIQYF. The DNA of the CDR3 is TGTGCCATCAGGACAGGGGGCGGGATTCAGTACTTC.

This clonotype has a single count. This may arise from a read error, as a much more abundant clone is one base away. Lacking the conserved final phenylalanine or tryptophan, this CDR3 likely reflects a read error. The chain's CDR3 is CSARGLGGRDQETQYL. CDR3 coding DNA: TGCAGTGCTAGAGGTTTAGGGGGGCGGGACCAAGAGACCCAGTACCTC. The gene calls are TRBV20-1 and TRBJ2-5; D may correspond to TRBD1 or TRBD2 (6 bases each). Germline V CDR1 and CDR2: DFQATT, SNEGSKA (reference sequence). V was cut by 1 base and J by 0 bases, with 15 bases left in between. The CDR3 sequence is 16 residues long.

The chain recombines TRBV2 with TRBJ2-3; maybe TRBD2 (6 bases). The germline gives CDR1 SNHLY, CDR2 FYNNEI. V lost 6 bases and J 0 bases, leaving 16 bases between the germline ends. This CDR3 spans 16 amino acids. The CDR3 here is CASRVEGGVSTDTQYF. The CDR3, as DNA: TGTGCCAGCAGGGTCGAAGGAGGGGTGAGCACAGATACGCAGTATTTT.

This sequence joins TRBV7-9 and TRBJ2-5; 11 bases agree with TRBD2. Trimming cost V 1 base and J 5 bases; bases outside gene matches: 9. The V gene's germline CDR1 is SEHNR and CDR2 FQNEAQ (reference sequence). The CDR3 runs 17 residues. In DNA, the CDR3 is TGTGCCAGCAGCTTAGGAGCTAGCGGGAGGCCATCGGAGACCCAGTACTTC. Its protein is CASSLGASGRPSETQYF.

The sample holds many counts of this clonotype. The gene calls are TRBV5-5 and TRBJ2-5; D may be TRBD2 (6 bases). The germline CDR1 and CDR2 sequences are SGHKS and YYEKEE (reference sequence). The CDR3 has 14 residues. V was shortened by 2 bases and J by 5 bases, with 13 bases between the two germline ends. DNA of the CDR3: TGTGCCAGCAGCTTTGGTTTTCTAGCGGAGACCCAGTACTTC. It codes for CASSFGFLAETQYF. Drawing the rest from reference TRBV5-5 and TRBJ2-5, the complete variable domain is DAGVTQSPTHLIKTRGQQVTLRCSPISGHKSVSWYQQVLGQGPQFIFQYYEKEERGRGNFPDRFSARQFPNYSSELNVNALLLGDSALYLCASSFGFLAETQYFGPGTRLLVL.

Comments on this clonotype: The junction and the germline gene differ at one end; a read error may be behind it. CDR3 in DNA: TGTGCCGGCAGCCAAGGGCCAGGCGCCTACAATGAGCAGTACTTC. Its translation: CAGSQGPGAYNEQYF. The rearrangement uses TRBV3-1 and TRBJ2-7; D not certain. The germline V gene has CDR1 LGHDT and CDR2 YNNKEL (reference sequence). The CDR3 runs to 15 residues.

This clonotype was recorded at least ten times. The chain combines TRBV6-1 with TRBJ2-5; D is uncertain. The CDR3 consists of 15 residues. Looked up from germline, CDR1 is MNHNS and CDR2 is SASEGT. V was pared by 4 bases and J by 4 bases, with 16 bases between. CDR3 protein: CASSAETGLGETQYF. The CDR3, as DNA: TGTGCCAGCAGTGCCGAAACGGGTCTGGGAGAGACCCAGTACTTC.

Ten or more counts support this clonotype. The chain uses TRBV6-6 and TRBJ2-7; TRBD1 matches at 10 bases. This CDR3 spans 15 amino acids. The V segment lost 5 bases and the J segment 6 bases; nucleotides outside the gene matches: 10. Germline V gene sequence: CDR1 MNHNY, CDR2 SVGAGI (reference sequence). The CDR3 DNA follows: TGTGCCAGCAGTCCCCCGGGACAGGGGCCACCCGAGCAGTACTTC. Encoded protein: CASSPPGQGPPEQYF.

About this clonotype: One junction end disagrees with the germline gene, perhaps due to a read error. This sequence joins TRBV3-1 and TRBJ2-7, with D perhaps TRBD2 (6 bases). The length of the CDR3 is 13 residues. Germline V gives CDR1 LGHDT, CDR2 YNNKEL (reference sequence). The CDR3 protein is CAGSRTRGYERYF. CDR3 in DNA: TGTGCCGGCAGTCGGACGCGGGGCTACGAGCGGTACTTC.

This clonotype was picked up a small number of times. The chain employs TRBV30 and TRBJ1-2; tentatively, D is TRBD1 (5 bases). CDR1 GTSNPN and CDR2 SVGIG come from the germline V gene (reference sequence). Trimming cost V 4 bases and J 4 bases, with 13 bases left between them. The CDR3 is made up of 13 amino acids. The DNA for the CDR3 is TGTGCCTGGAAGAGGGGCGCCGGCTATGGCTACACCTTC. Amino acids: CAWKRGAGYGYTF.

This clonotype was recorded a few times. Since a much larger clone is just one base distant, this may be a read error. The chain carries TRBV12-3 or TRBV12-4 and TRBJ2-7; maybe TRBD2 (5 bases). This CDR3 is 15 amino acids long. The CDR3 sequence is CANSLDPREPYEQYF. CDR3 in DNA: TGTGCCAACAGTTTAGACCCAAGGGAGCCCTACGAGCAGTACTTC.

This sequence joins TRBV6-1 and TRBJ2-5; tentatively, D is TRBD1 (5 bases). The length of the CDR3 is 15 residues. The V end lost 5 bases, the J end lost 5 bases, and 18 bases lay between the germline ends. CDR1 and CDR2 from the germline V gene are MNHNS and SASEGT. CDR3 DNA: TGTGCCAGCAGTCCATCGCCAGGGCCTTGGGAGACCCAGTACTTC. This gives the protein CASSPSPGPWETQYF.

This clonotype was observed many times. The chain couples TRBV7-2 to TRBJ1-1; maybe TRBD1 (5 bases). The CDR3 has 15 amino acids. Germline assignment: CDR1 SGHTA and CDR2 FQGNSA. Deletions cut 3 bases from V and 1 base from J, with 12 bases between. CDR3 sequence (DNA): TGTGCCAGCAGCTTTTGGACAACCCCGAACACTGAAGCTTTCTTT. Protein: CASSFWTTPNTEAFF.

This clonotype has just a few counts. The chain joins TRBV6-2 or TRBV6-3 to TRBJ2-5, with a tentative D call TRBD1 (6 bases). V dropped 4 bases and J dropped 12 bases, with 15 bases sitting between them. This CDR3 is 12 amino acids long. From germline, CDR1 is MNHEY and CDR2 SVGEGT. The DNA of the CDR3 is TGTGCCAGCAGTTCCTACAGGGTTGGGGAGTACTTC. Translation: CASSSYRVGEYF.

The chain is built from TRBV2 and TRBJ1-3; possible D gene TRBD1, 5 bases. The CDR3 sequence is 16 residues long. The germline V gene has CDR1 SNHLY and CDR2 FYNNEI. The ends were cut back, 6 bases at V and 0 bases at J, with 15 bases in the middle. CDR3 protein: CASRLTQENSGNTIYF. CDR3 in DNA: TGTGCCAGCAGACTAACACAGGAGAACTCTGGAAACACCATATATTTT.

This clonotype was seen ten or more times. This rearrangement joins TRBV28 to TRBJ1-2, with D hard to call. CDR3 size: 11 residues. Germline V lookup: CDR1 MDHEN, CDR2 SYDVKM. V was trimmed by 5 bases and J by 8 bases, leaving 9 bases between them. The CDR3 reads CASSPSWGYTF. The CDR3 DNA sequence: TGTGCCAGCAGTCCGAGTTGGGGCTACACCTTC.

Only a few counts were recorded for this clonotype. The chain recombines TRBV20-1 with TRBJ1-5; tentatively, D is TRBD1 (5 bases). V lost 3 bases and J 9 bases, leaving 12 bases between the germline ends. The CDR3 spans 12 residues. Germline CDR1 reads DFQATT; CDR2 reads SNEGSKA (reference sequence). The CDR3 reads CSASQGGRPQHF. The CDR3 DNA reads TGCAGTGCTAGTCAGGGTGGAAGGCCCCAGCATTTT.

There are many counts of this clonotype. This chain connects TRBV5-6 to TRBJ2-7, with D unresolved. This CDR3 is 13 amino acids long. Between the trimmed V and J ends, which lost 4 bases and 3 bases, there was a span of 11 bases. Germline CDR1 reads SGHDT; CDR2 reads YYEEEE. CDR3 loop: CASSKRRNYEQYF. CDR3 DNA sequence: TGTGCCAGCAGCAAAAGACGGAACTACGAGCAGTACTTC.

The gene calls are TRBV19 and TRBJ2-7, with 9 nucleotides matching TRBD1. CDR3 size: 15 residues. Germline loops: CDR1 LNHDA, CDR2 SQIVND (reference sequence). Trimming removed 5 bases from V and 6 bases from J; junction bases left unmatched: 11. CDR3 amino acids: CASSLDLTGGSEQYF. The CDR3 DNA sequence: TGTGCCAGTAGTCTCGATCTGACAGGGGGTAGCGAGCAGTACTTC.

This clonotype was seen ten or more times. The chain links TRBV6-2 or TRBV6-3 to TRBJ2-2; 8 bases map to TRBD2. This CDR3 spans 15 amino acids. V shed 6 bases and J 6 bases; nucleotides not matched to a gene: 9. Per the germline V gene, CDR1 is MNHEY and CDR2 is SVGEGT. The CDR3 region is CASSPDQRGPGELFF. CDR3 sequence (DNA): TGTGCCAGCAGCCCCGATCAGCGGGGGCCCGGGGAGCTGTTTTTT.

The genes are TRBV2 and TRBJ2-7, with D possibly called TRBD1 or TRBD2 (6 bases each). The J call may be wrong; the DNA end is better matched by TRBJ2-5. CDR1 is SNHLY, CDR2 FYNNEI, per germline. The CDR3 is 16 residues long. The CDR3 reads CASSALRGEIIKTQYF. The CDR3 DNA reads as TGTGCCAGCAGCGCCCTTAGGGGGGAGATAATAAAGACCCAGTACTTC.